This T cell receptor beta chain appears in the sequencing data of a study of CD8+ T cells in alopecia areata. In the study overall: Treated patients received severity scores based on the percentage of scalp area affected. Study conclusions and caveats: Scalp lesions, especially in alopecia totalis/universalis, had higher clonality than normal scalp. Under tofacitinib, numerous expanded lesional clonotypes remained detectable in scalp and blood.

The treatment is: oral pan-JAK inhibitor, 5-10 mg twice daily. Investigators isolated RNA and reverse transcribed it into cDNA to act as the sequencing template. Libraries were prepared by immunoSEQ multiplex PCR; TCRdb keeps only in-frame clonotypes and omits some of them. The table records approximately 200,000 clones, around 60% of them present only once. Trimming removed 0 bases at V and 13 bases at J, with 10 bases between. The CDR3 contains 12 residues. Germline V gene lookup returns CDR1 SNHLY and CDR2 FYNNEI. As regards this clone: Its antigen is unidentified.

The TCR originated in a human donor with alopecia areata. This specimen was CD4+ T cells sorted from blood, taken at week 4, from a patient treated with tofacitinib. This chain joins TRBV2 and TRBJ1-5; the D gene is possibly TRBD1 (6 bases). The CDR3 protein is CASSEAPQGQHF. The CDR3 DNA reads as TGTGCCAGCAGTGAAGCGCCCCAGGGGCAGCATTTT.